This T cell receptor beta chain was documented in a study of blood T cell repertoires in COVID-19. Study summary: Specimens from acute and convalescent COVID-19 originated in the United States, Italy and Spain. The analysed material was cDNA or gDNA that came from T cells, B-cell-depleted T cells, or PBMCs.

Trimming pared 5 bases from V and 6 bases from J, leaving 14 bases between. CDR3 length equals 14 residues. Germline loops: CDR1 SGHVS, CDR2 FNYEAQ. Authors' analysis steps: Scientists estimated how many nucleated cells there were by amplifying reference gene primers. TCRdb's table, derived via immunoSEQ multiplex PCR, lists solely in-frame clones and lacks some. V and J calls and clone size are those listed in that table; D and trimming were worked out from the DNA. The sample gives roughly 230,000 clones, around 82% of which show up once; 3% to 4% is in the top ten. The TCR comes from a woman older than 75 with acute or convalescent COVID-19. The sample was peripheral blood. The chain combines TRBV7-6 with TRBJ1-5; the D gene is possibly TRBD1 (6 bases). The CDR3 here is CASSLDRRSQPQHF. CDR3 DNA sequence: TGTGCCAGCAGCCTAGACAGGCGAAGTCAGCCCCAGCATTTT.